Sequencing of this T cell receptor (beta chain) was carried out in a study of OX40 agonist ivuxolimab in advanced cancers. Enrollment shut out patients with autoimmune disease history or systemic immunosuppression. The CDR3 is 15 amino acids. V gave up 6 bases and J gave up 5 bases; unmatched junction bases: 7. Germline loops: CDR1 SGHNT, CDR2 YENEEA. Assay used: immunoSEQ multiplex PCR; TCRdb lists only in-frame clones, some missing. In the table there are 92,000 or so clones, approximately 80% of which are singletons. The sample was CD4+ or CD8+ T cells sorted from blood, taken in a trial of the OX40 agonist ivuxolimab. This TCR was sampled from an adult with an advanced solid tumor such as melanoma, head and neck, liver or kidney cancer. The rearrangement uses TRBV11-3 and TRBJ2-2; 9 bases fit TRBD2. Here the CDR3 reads CASSVAGGLTGELFF. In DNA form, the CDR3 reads TGTGCCAGCAGTGTGGCGGGAGGGCTAACCGGGGAGCTGTTTTTT.